The 26 T cell receptor beta chains listed next were all sequenced from one sample in a study of identical twins. A single record per CDR3 protein comes from TCRdb applying MiXCR to the 5' RACE reads. The sample holds 550,000 to 700,000 distinct CDR3 sequences, around 20% seen once. Another study also made use of these data, one on T cells expressing NK-cell markers.

The specimen sequenced was PBMCs. Receptors were obtained from a woman under 30 in good health.

Ten or more counts support this clonotype. This chain connects TRBV12-3 or TRBV12-4 to TRBJ1-1, with TRBD1 identical over 9 bases. This CDR3 contains 14 residues. With 4 bases clipped from V and 8 bases from J, the junction kept 8 bases outside the gene matches. The CDR3 DNA is TGTGCCAGCAGTTCCGAGGGACAGGGAAGCGAAGCTTTCTTT. Protein product: CASSSEGQGSEAFF.

This clonotype was seen a few times. The chain links TRBV20-1 to TRBJ1-6; no firm D call. Trimming pared 5 bases from V and 7 bases from J, leaving 12 bases between. This CDR3 comprises 13 residues. Germline assignment: CDR1 DFQATT and CDR2 SNEGSKA (reference sequence). CDR3 sequence (DNA): TGCAGTGCTCTATGGGGATCGAATTCACCCCTCCACTTT. Protein sequence: CSALWGSNSPLHF.

The chain carries TRBV20-1 and TRBJ1-2; 7 bases are a match to TRBD1. V lost 0 bases to trimming and J lost 4 bases; unmatched junction nucleotides: 8. The CDR3 is 15 amino acids. Looked up from germline, CDR1 is DFQATT and CDR2 is SNEGSKA (reference sequence). CDR3 in DNA: TGCAGTGCTAGAGATCCTGCGGCAGGGGGCTATGGCTACACCTTC. Its protein product is CSARDPAAGGYGYTF.

This chain joins TRBV7-2 and TRBJ2-1, with a tentative D call TRBD1 (5 bases). The ends were cut back, 6 bases at V and 8 bases at J, with 17 bases in the middle. CDR1 and CDR2 from the germline V gene are SGHTA and FQGNSA. This CDR3 comprises 14 residues. The CDR3 DNA sequence: TGTGCCAGCAGGGCAGGGATTGGTGCGGATGAGCAGTTCTTC. Encoded protein: CASRAGIGADEQFF.

In its sample, this clonotype was seen a few times. V is TRBV5-1 and J is TRBJ2-4; TRBD1 matches at 10 bases. This CDR3 is 17 amino acids long. V lost 4 bases to trimming and J lost 0 bases; unmatched junction nucleotides: 7. Germline CDR1 is SGHRS and CDR2 is YFSETQ. CDR3 nucleotides: TGCGCCAGCAGCCTAAGACAGGGGGCACTAGCCAAAAACATTCAGTACTTC. As protein: CASSLRQGALAKNIQYF.

The chain carries TRBV5-5 and TRBJ2-2, with D perhaps TRBD2 (6 bases). Trimming pared 3 bases from V and 4 bases from J, leaving 10 bases between. CDR1 is SGHKS, CDR2 YYEKEE, per germline (reference sequence). CDR3 size: 14 residues. CDR3 loop: CASSSAGSTGELFF. The CDR3 DNA is TGTGCCAGCAGCTCGGCGGGGAGCACCGGGGAGCTGTTTTTT.

This clonotype was detected a few times. This rearrangement joins TRBV6-1 to TRBJ2-3, with D perhaps TRBD2 (6 bases). CDR1 is MNHNS and CDR2 is SASEGT in the germline V gene. This CDR3 has 16 residues. With 6 bases removed from V and 0 bases from J, the gap between germline ends came to 16 bases. The CDR3 DNA reads TGTGCCAGCAGCCAAGTGCTAGCGAGTAGCACAGATACGCAGTATTTT. Its protein product is CASSQVLASSTDTQYF.

This chain uses TRBV20-1 with TRBJ2-1; TRBD2 agrees at 7 bases. CDR1 is DFQATT and CDR2 is SNEGSKA in the germline V gene (reference sequence). Germline trimming cut 6 bases from V and 1 base from J; bases unmatched to any gene: 9. The CDR3 is 15 amino acids. The CDR3 nucleotides are TGCAGTGCCCCGGTTGGCGGGAGATCCTACAATGAGCAGTTCTTC. Its translation: CSAPVGGRSYNEQFF.

V gene TRBV12-3 or TRBV12-4 combines with J gene TRBJ2-2; a weak D match, TRBD1 (5 bases). This CDR3 spans 15 amino acids. Trimming removed 6 bases at V and 3 bases at J, with 14 bases between. The CDR3 here is CASRSQGWYTGELFF. The CDR3 nucleotides are TGTGCCAGCAGATCTCAGGGATGGTACACCGGGGAGCTGTTTTTT.

V is TRBV6-1 and J is TRBJ2-7; 9 positions match TRBD2. V shed 6 bases and J 3 bases; nucleotides not matched to a gene: 9. This CDR3 has 15 amino acids. CDR1 and CDR2 (germline): MNHNS, SASEGT. The CDR3 sequence: CASRPGAGGVYEQYF. The DNA of the CDR3 is TGTGCCAGCAGGCCAGGAGCGGGAGGAGTCTACGAGCAGTACTTC.

In this sample, this clonotype turned up a few times. The chain carries TRBV4-3 and TRBJ2-1; TRBD1 might be the D (6 bases). Germline CDR1 is LGHNA and CDR2 is YSLEER. Trimming removed 0 bases at V and 9 bases at J, with 12 bases between. The CDR3 is 14 amino acids. CDR3 coding DNA: TGCGCCAGCAGCCAAGACCCAAGGGACACTGAGCAGTTCTTC. Amino acid sequence: CASSQDPRDTEQFF.

This clonotype has just a few counts. This chain connects TRBV10-3 to TRBJ2-7; weak D call: TRBD2 (5 bases). Germline-derived CDR1 and CDR2 are ENHRY and SYGVKD. V lost 6 bases to trimming and J lost 7 bases, with 16 bases between them. There are 13 residues in the CDR3. CDR3 nucleotides: TGTGCCATCAGCAGCGGAGGCCCTTGGGAGCAGTACTTC. This translates into CAISSGGPWEQYF.

CDR3 sequence: CASSTDRGNYEQYF. In DNA form, the CDR3 reads TGTGCCAGCAGCACCGACAGGGGAAACTACGAGCAGTACTTC. V usage is TRBV7-9 and J usage is TRBJ2-7, with 8 bases lining up with TRBD1. The J segment lost 3 bases and the V segment lost 5 bases, leaving 6 bases of the junction unmatched. Looked up from germline, CDR1 is SEHNR and CDR2 is FQNEAQ (reference sequence). This CDR3 contains 14 residues.

This clonotype was recorded a few times. The V call is TRBV9, the J call TRBJ2-3; D remains unclear. The CDR3 sequence is 16 residues long. Germline assignment: CDR1 SGDLS and CDR2 YYNGEE. Trimming pared 3 bases from V and 0 bases from J, leaving 14 bases between. The CDR3 reads CASSARTGSSTDTQYF. CDR3 DNA: TGTGCCAGCAGCGCTAGAACTGGATCTAGCACAGATACGCAGTATTTT. Full variable domain (missing parts from reference TRBV9 and TRBJ2-3): DSGVTQTPKHLITATGQRVTLRCSPRSGDLSVYWYQQSLDQGLQFLIQYYNGEERAKGNILERFSAQQFPDLHSELNLSSLELGDSALYFCASSARTGSSTDTQYFGPGTRLTVL.

The table lists this clonotype with a few counts. For the CDR3, the DNA is TGTGCCAGCAGCAGTAACAACGGGGGGGGAGATACGCAGTATTTT. This translates into CASSSNNGGGDTQYF. The gene calls are TRBV12-3 or TRBV12-4 and TRBJ2-3, with 8 bases aligning to TRBD2. V shed 6 bases, J shed 5 bases, and the junction held 10 bases outside the gene matches. This CDR3 spans 15 amino acids.

V is TRBV18 and J is TRBJ1-5; D might be TRBD1 (5 bases). V lost 3 bases and J lost 7, with 16 bases in between. Germline values: CDR1 KGHSH, CDR2 LQKENI. The CDR3 totals 15 residues. CDR3 coding DNA: TGTGCCAGCTCACCCACAAGGGGATTAGGGCAGCCCCAGCATTTT. It yields the protein CASSPTRGLGQPQHF.

The gene calls are TRBV6-1 and TRBJ2-3; D is ambiguous. The CDR3 contains 16 residues. The V end lost 7 bases, the J end lost 0 bases, and 17 bases lay between the germline ends. Germline V CDR1 and CDR2: MNHNS, SASEGT. The CDR3, as DNA: TGTGCCAGCACCCCAGTATCCCTTTATAGCACAGATACGCAGTATTTT. This sequence encodes CASTPVSLYSTDTQYF.

The gene calls are TRBV20-1 and TRBJ2-7; 9 bases map to TRBD2. Germline CDR1 is DFQATT and CDR2 is SNEGSKA (reference sequence). V was clipped by 0 bases and J by 2 bases; unmatched bases: 8. The CDR3 is 16 residues long. This CDR3 reads CSARDLASGTAYEQYF. In DNA form, the CDR3 reads TGCAGTGCTAGAGATCTCGCTAGCGGGACTGCCTACGAGCAGTACTTC.

Only a few counts were recorded for this clonotype. The rearrangement uses TRBV6-5 and TRBJ1-3; D remains unclear. Germline V gene data show CDR1 as MNHEY and CDR2 as SVGAGI. V was trimmed by 0 bases and J by 2 bases, leaving 2 bases between them. This CDR3 comprises 13 residues. The CDR3 DNA sequence: TGTGCCAGCAGTTACTCGGCTGGAAACACCATATATTTT. Its translation is CASSYSAGNTIYF.

V gene TRBV20-1 combines with J gene TRBJ2-1; D might be TRBD2 (6 bases). The CDR3 length is 14 residues. Germline V CDR1 and CDR2: DFQATT, SNEGSKA (reference sequence). V gave up 4 bases and J gave up 4 bases, with 14 bases separating them. The CDR3: CSATGTSLYNEQFF. Written as DNA, the CDR3 is TGCAGTGCTACCGGGACTTCCCTGTACAATGAGCAGTTCTTC.

This clonotype appeared a single time. This chain joins TRBV5-1 and TRBJ2-5; D unresolved. The CDR3 covers 15 residues. Germline CDR1 SGHRS, CDR2 YFSETQ. V lost 0 bases to trimming and J lost 5 bases, with 14 bases between them. CDR3 amino acids: CASSLAFVGSETQYF. In DNA form, the CDR3 reads TGCGCCAGCAGCTTGGCCTTTGTGGGAAGTGAGACCCAGTACTTC.

This clonotype was observed a single time. The rearrangement joins TRBV15 to TRBJ1-1; tentative D call: TRBD1 (5 bases). Trimming took 4 bases from V and 9 from J, leaving 9 bases between them. The CDR3 totals 11 residues. The germline V gene encodes CDR1 LNHNV and CDR2 YYDKDF (reference sequence). The CDR3, as DNA: TGTGCCACCAGCAAGGACACAAAAGCTTTCTTT. Protein sequence: CATSKDTKAFF.

This clonotype showed up just a few times. CDR3 protein: CASSLVAAMNTEAFF. Written as DNA, the CDR3 is TGTGCCAGCAGCTTAGTTGCAGCGATGAACACTGAAGCTTTCTTT. The genes are TRBV7-9 and TRBJ1-1, with unresolved D. This CDR3 has 15 residues. Germline CDR1 SEHNR, CDR2 FQNEAQ (reference sequence). Trimming removed 1 base from V and 0 bases from J, with 9 bases in between.

The rearrangement uses TRBV20-1 and TRBJ1-1, with D uncertain. The CDR3 totals 13 residues. V was cut by 6 bases and J by 5 bases, with 16 bases left in between. The V gene's germline CDR1 is DFQATT and CDR2 SNEGSKA (reference sequence). CDR3 amino acids: CSASGFLGTEAFF. The CDR3 DNA follows: TGCAGTGCCAGCGGGTTCCTTGGAACTGAAGCTTTCTTT.

This clonotype was seen repeatedly, ten times or more. V is TRBV12-3 or TRBV12-4 and J is TRBJ1-2; D may be TRBD1 (5 bases). This CDR3 is built from 15 residues. V dropped 3 bases and J dropped 7 bases, with 18 bases sitting between them. CDR3: CASSFTPGTESGYTF. CDR3 nucleotide sequence: TGTGCCAGCAGTTTCACCCCCGGGACCGAGAGTGGCTACACCTTC.

The gene calls are TRBV7-3 and TRBJ1-2; D gene unclear. The CDR3 sequence is 15 residues long. CDR1 is SGHTA, CDR2 FQGTGA, per germline. Between the trimmed V and J ends, which lost 5 bases and 7 bases, there was a span of 20 bases. The DNA of the CDR3 is TGTGCCAGCAGCGTAGGACCAGAGCTCGGTAGTGGCTACACCTTC. Its protein product is CASSVGPELGSGYTF.